This T cell receptor beta chain stems from a study of shared clonotypes between healthy human individuals. On the study more broadly: Researchers assigned three CD4 naive, three CD4 memory, two CD8 naive and one CD8 memory plate to each donor. Study-level findings and limits: Non-shared clonotypes were found to have lower generation probabilities than the clonotypes that were shared by all four of the sorted-subset donors. The study generally estimated greater richness for naive than memory subsets.

All the donors were Caucasian adults who lived in Nashville, Tennessee. This CDR3 region has 15 residues. CDR1 MGHRA and CDR2 YSYEKL come from the germline V gene. The V gene lost 3 bases and the J gene lost 1 base, with 9 bases spanning the gap. A word on this clone: The target antigen is unknown.

This table comes from immunoSEQ multiplex PCR, and its TCRdb copy is limited to in-frame clones, with some not included. In the table there are around 990,000 clones, around 77% of which are singletons. The receptor's source is a man between 18 and 29 years old in good health. Some clones in this sample may be carry-over from other donors' samples. V and J are TRBV4-1 and TRBJ2-2; a weak D match, TRBD1 (6 bases). Sequencing was done on a sample of memory CD4+ T cells from PBMCs. Stated subset: CD45RA-negative fraction. CDR3 in amino acids: CASSHGQRNTGELFF. For the CDR3, the DNA is TGCGCCAGCAGCCATGGACAGAGGAACACCGGGGAGCTGTTTTTT.